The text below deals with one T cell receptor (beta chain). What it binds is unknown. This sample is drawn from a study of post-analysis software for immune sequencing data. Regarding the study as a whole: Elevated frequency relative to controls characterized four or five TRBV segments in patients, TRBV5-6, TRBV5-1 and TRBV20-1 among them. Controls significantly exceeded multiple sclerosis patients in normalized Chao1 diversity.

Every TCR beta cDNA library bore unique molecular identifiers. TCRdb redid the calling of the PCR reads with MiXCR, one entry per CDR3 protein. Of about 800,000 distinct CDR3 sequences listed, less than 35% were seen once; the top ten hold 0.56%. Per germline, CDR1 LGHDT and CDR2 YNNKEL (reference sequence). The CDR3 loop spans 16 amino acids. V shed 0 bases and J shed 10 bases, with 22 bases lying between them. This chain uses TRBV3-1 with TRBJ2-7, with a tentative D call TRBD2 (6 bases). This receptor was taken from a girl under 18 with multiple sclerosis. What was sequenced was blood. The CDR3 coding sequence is TGTGCCAGCAGCCAAGATCTAGTGGGAGGCTCCAACGTTCAGTACTTC. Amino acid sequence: CASSQDLVGGSNVQYF.